This T cell receptor (beta chain) stems from a study of long-term antiretroviral therapy in people with HIV. Germline V CDR1 and CDR2: MGHDK, SYGVNS. The CDR3 loop spans 14 amino acids. V was shortened by 3 bases and J by 0 bases, with 7 bases between the two germline ends. Survey level was the resolution at which the v3.0 immunoSEQ assay ran. Produced via immunoSEQ multiplex PCR; TCRdb's table is partial and in-frame only. Among about 29,000 clones listed, 88% were seen once. Regarding the study as a whole: Diversity rose after ART but stayed below transplant donor controls. Within the repertoire, clones expanded before ART were dominant at all time points. ART adherence, viral resistance and therapy changes were not recorded.

With respect to this clone: Antigen: not known.

This TCR was sampled from a man aged 45-60 years with HIV. The starting material was unsorted PBMCs, obtained about 5 years before starting antiretroviral therapy. V gene TRBV25-1 combines with J gene TRBJ2-3; D uncertain. The CDR3 nucleotides are TGTGCCAGCAGTGATCCCCTGAGCACAGATACGCAGTATTTT. It yields the protein CASSDPLSTDTQYF.